Below are 25 T cell receptor beta chains sequenced from a single sample in a study of T cells after yellow fever vaccination. TCRdb reprocessed the 5' RACE reads via MiXCR and lists one record per CDR3 protein. The top ten clones hold approximately 16% of a sample with 450,000 to 650,000 distinct CDR3 sequences, about a fifth of them seen once. The sample here was PBMCs, taken roughly 23 days after the first yellow fever vaccination. Every receptor here comes from a man between 18 and 29 years old who received the YFV17D yellow fever vaccine.

This chain joins TRBV11-2 and TRBJ2-3, with D possibly matching TRBD2 (5 bases). This CDR3 has 17 amino acids. Germline V gene data show CDR1 as SGHAT and CDR2 as FQNNGV. V was pared by 0 bases and J by 3 bases, with 16 bases between. The CDR3 DNA reads TGTGCCAGCAGCTTAGATACACCGGGGTACCTAACAGATACGCAGTATTTT. It encodes CASSLDTPGYLTDTQYF.

Remarks on this clonotype: At one of its ends the junction is not consistent with the germline gene, which may arise from a read error. This rearrangement joins TRBV25-1 to TRBJ2-2; perhaps D is TRBD1 or TRBD2 (5 bases each). The CDR3 contains 15 residues. Germline lookup yields CDR1 MGHDK and CDR2 SYGVNS. As DNA, the CDR3 is TGTGCCAGCAGTGTAGGGTTTATCCAAACCGGGGCGCTGTTTTTT. Translating it yields CASSVGFIQTGALFF.

The chain carries TRBV24-1 and TRBJ2-3, with D possibly TRBD2 on 6 matching bases. This CDR3 is built from 15 residues. V lost 3 bases to trimming and J lost 5 bases, with 14 bases between them. Germline V gene sequence: CDR1 KGHDR, CDR2 SFDVKD. CDR3 sequence reads: CATSDGQGGKDTQYF. The DNA for the CDR3 is TGTGCCACCAGTGATGGTCAGGGCGGGAAAGATACGCAGTATTTT.

This clonotype was seen more than once but under ten times. The J gene is TRBJ2-2, the V gene TRBV12-3 or TRBV12-4; TRBD2 matches 9 bases. The CDR3 consists of 17 residues. The V segment lost 3 bases and the J segment 4 bases; nucleotides outside the gene matches: 9. The CDR3 bases are TGTGCCAGCAGTTTTCTAGCGGGGTTCATTTTCACCGGGGAGCTGTTTTTT. Translated: CASSFLAGFIFTGELFF.

This clonotype has more than one count but fewer than ten. The chain employs TRBV5-1 and TRBJ2-4; no clear D. Germline loops: CDR1 SGHRS, CDR2 YFSETQ. This CDR3 has 12 amino acids. V shed 0 bases and J shed 8 bases, with 6 bases lying between them. Here the CDR3 DNA reads TGCGCCAGCAGCTTGGGCAGCGACATTCAGTACTTC. Its protein product is CASSLGSDIQYF.

This clonotype was counted at least ten times. The rearrangement uses TRBV2 and TRBJ1-2; the D is unclear. The V and J ends lost 9 bases and 0 bases respectively, with 5 bases between them. The length of the CDR3 is 11 residues. CDR1 is SNHLY, CDR2 FYNNEI, per germline. The DNA of the CDR3 is TGTGCCAGACAGCCTAACTATGGCTACACCTTC. Amino acids: CARQPNYGYTF.

This clonotype was detected only a few times. V usage is TRBV29-1 and J usage is TRBJ2-5; possibly TRBD1 or TRBD2 for D (7 bases each). The CDR3 length is 14 residues. Per germline, CDR1 SQVTM and CDR2 ANQGSEA. The V end was cut by 6 bases, the J end by 5 bases, with 19 bases between. The DNA of the CDR3 is TGCAGCGTCAGGGGGGAGGGGATGTCGGAGACCCAGTACTTC. This sequence encodes CSVRGEGMSETQYF.

This clonotype was recorded a few times. The rearrangement uses TRBV7-9 and TRBJ2-1, with TRBD2 as a possible D gene (5 bases). Germline-derived CDR1 and CDR2 are SEHNR and FQNEAQ (reference sequence). This CDR3 comprises 15 residues. Trimming pared 1 base from V and 4 bases from J, leaving 11 bases between. The CDR3 region has the DNA TGTGCCAGCAGCTTAGATCCCGGGGAATACAATGAGCAGTTCTTC. This encodes CASSLDPGEYNEQFF. Full variable domain (rest looked up from reference TRBV7-9 and TRBJ2-1): DTGVSQNPRHKITKRGQNVTFRCDPISEHNRLYWYRQTLGQGPEFLTYFQNEAQLEKSRLLSDRFSAERPKGSFSTLEIQRTEQGDSAMYLCASSLDPGEYNEQFFGPGTRLTVL.

This clonotype appeared a few times. The J gene is TRBJ2-7, the V gene TRBV9; 10 nucleotides align to TRBD2. This CDR3 comprises 16 residues. The trim removed 0 bases at V and 0 bases at J, leaving 3 bases unmatched. Germline values: CDR1 SGDLS, CDR2 YYNGEE. CDR3: CASSVDSGGLSYEQYF. CDR3 nucleotide sequence: TGTGCCAGCAGCGTAGATAGCGGGGGGCTCTCCTACGAGCAGTACTTC. Variable domain in full (rest from reference TRBV9 and TRBJ2-7): DSGVTQTPKHLITATGQRVTLRCSPRSGDLSVYWYQQSLDQGLQFLIQYYNGEERAKGNILERFSAQQFPDLHSELNLSSLELGDSALYFCASSVDSGGLSYEQYFGPGTRLTVT.

J is TRBJ1-1 and V is TRBV20-1; a weak D match, TRBD1 (5 bases). V shed 3 bases and J shed 1 base, with 12 bases lying between them. This CDR3 comprises 14 residues. Per germline, CDR1 DFQATT and CDR2 SNEGSKA (reference sequence). CDR3 sequence: CSASDSSRNTEAFF. The CDR3, as DNA: TGCAGTGCTAGCGACAGTTCGCGGAACACTGAAGCTTTCTTT.

The V gene is TRBV6-5, the J gene TRBJ1-2; TRBD1 aligns across 10 bases. This CDR3 has 15 residues. V gave up 0 bases and J gave up 7 bases; unmatched junction bases: 5. In germline, CDR1 is MNHEY, CDR2 SVGAGI. The CDR3 DNA reads as TGTGCCAGCAGTTACTCGACAGGGGGCTTGGGTGGCTACACCTTC. This sequence encodes CASSYSTGGLGGYTF.

In nucleotides, the CDR3 is TGTGCCAGCAGCTTAGGTGGGGACAGGGGGTCCGGCTACACCTTC. This sequence encodes CASSLGGDRGSGYTF. The chain has TRBV7-2 and TRBJ1-2; 11 bases are shared with TRBD1. Germline loops: CDR1 SGHTA, CDR2 FQGNSA. The CDR3 loop spans 15 amino acids. V lost 1 base to trimming and J lost 8 bases; unmatched junction nucleotides: 6.

The chain employs TRBV20-1 and TRBJ2-3; D might be TRBD2 (6 bases). CDR1 and CDR2 from the germline V gene are DFQATT and SNEGSKA (reference sequence). The ends were cut back, 5 bases at V and 4 bases at J, with 7 bases in the middle. The CDR3 is 11 amino acids. This CDR3 reads CSAAGPDTQYF. The CDR3 bases are TGCAGTGCTGCGGGGCCAGATACGCAGTATTTT.

This clonotype was detected a few times. The rearrangement uses TRBV7-2 and TRBJ2-1; 13 bases match TRBD2. CDR1 is SGHTA, CDR2 FQGNSA, per germline. V lost 3 bases to trimming and J lost 6 bases; unmatched junction nucleotides: 5. The CDR3 loop spans 16 amino acids. The CDR3 region has the DNA TGTGCCAGCAGCTTCCGACTAGCGGGGGGTCTCAATGAGCAGTTCTTC. Amino acids: CASSFRLAGGLNEQFF.

This clonotype occurred a few times. The chain combines TRBV4-3 with TRBJ1-1; D unresolved. CDR3 length equals 15 residues. Germline CDR1 reads LGHNA; CDR2 reads YSLEER. Trimming shortened V by 2 bases and J by 1 base, and 11 bases separated the two germline ends. The DNA for the CDR3 is TGCGCCAGCAGCCAATCGTGGACCGGGAACACTGAAGCTTTCTTT. Its translation: CASSQSWTGNTEAFF.

This clonotype was observed at least ten times. J is TRBJ1-5 and V is TRBV5-1; TRBD1 aligns across 8 bases. Germline V gene data show CDR1 as SGHRS and CDR2 as YFSETQ. Germline trimming cut 3 bases from V and 5 bases from J; bases unmatched to any gene: 1. The CDR3 extends over 13 amino acids. The CDR3 is CASSSTGDQPQHF. CDR3 coding DNA: TGCGCCAGCAGCTCGACAGGGGATCAGCCCCAGCATTTT.

The chain employs TRBV20-1 and TRBJ2-1; 8 bases are a match to TRBD2. The CDR3 spans 14 residues. The V segment lost 5 bases and the J segment 0 bases; nucleotides outside the gene matches: 3. Germline V gene sequence: CDR1 DFQATT, CDR2 SNEGSKA (reference sequence). CDR3 in DNA: TGCAGTGCTGGCGCGGGGGGCTCCTACAATGAGCAGTTCTTC. It encodes CSAGAGGSYNEQFF.

This clonotype showed up just a few times. The gene calls are TRBV19 and TRBJ1-1; D is uncertain. The ends were cut back, 6 bases at V and 1 base at J, with 15 bases in the middle. Germline-derived CDR1 and CDR2 are LNHDA and SQIVND (reference sequence). The CDR3 contains 15 residues. The CDR3 sequence is CASSRNPRGNTEAFF. The CDR3 nucleotides are TGTGCCAGTAGCCGGAATCCTCGGGGGAACACTGAAGCTTTCTTT.

The chain joins TRBV12-5 to TRBJ2-7, with D unclear. V was shortened by 1 base and J by 1 base, with 2 bases between the two germline ends. The CDR3 covers 12 residues. Germline lookup yields CDR1 LGHNT and CDR2 FRNRAP. CDR3 sequence: CASGLGSYEQYF. In nucleotides, the CDR3 is TGTGCTAGTGGTTTGGGATCCTACGAGCAGTACTTC. Supplemented by reference TRBV12-5 and TRBJ2-7, the full variable domain reads DARVTQTPRHKVTEMGQEVTMRCQPILGHNTVFWYRQTMMQGLELLAYFRNRAPLDDSGMPKDRFSAEMPDATLATLKIQPSEPRDSAVYFCASGLGSYEQYFGPGTRLTVT.

This clonotype showed up just a few times. The genes are TRBV4-3 and TRBJ2-5; TRBD1 might be the D (8 bases). V gave up 3 bases and J gave up 5 bases, with 16 bases separating them. Germline V lookup: CDR1 LGHNA, CDR2 YSLEER. The CDR3 spans 15 residues. CDR3 amino acids: CASSHAGQGGETQYF. CDR3 sequence (DNA): TGCGCCAGCAGCCACGCCGGACAGGGAGGGGAGACCCAGTACTTC.

This clonotype was seen only a few times. The genes are TRBV3-1 and TRBJ2-1; a possible D gene is TRBD1 (6 bases). V dropped 0 bases and J dropped 8 bases, with 11 bases sitting between them. Looked up from germline, CDR1 is LGHDT and CDR2 is YNNKEL (reference sequence). The CDR3 totals 14 residues. CDR3 in DNA: TGTGCCAGCAGCCAAGATGGTTCAGGGGATGAGCAGTTCTTC. It encodes CASSQDGSGDEQFF.

The chain couples TRBV20-1 to TRBJ2-1, with 8 bases that match TRBD2. Per the germline V gene, CDR1 is DFQATT and CDR2 is SNEGSKA (reference sequence). The CDR3 has 14 amino acids. The V and J ends lost 5 bases and 6 bases, in that order; junction bases with no gene match: 9. The CDR3 loop is CSAGYAGTSNEQFF. The DNA for the CDR3 is TGCAGTGCTGGCTATGCCGGGACTAGCAATGAGCAGTTCTTC.

This clonotype has just one count. The V call is TRBV12-3 or TRBV12-4, the J call TRBJ2-3; D is uncertain. Trimming removed 3 bases at V and 5 bases at J, with 15 bases between. The CDR3 loop spans 15 amino acids. CDR3 protein: CASSLYGVHIDTQYF. In DNA form, the CDR3 reads TGTGCCAGCAGTTTGTATGGGGTGCACATAGATACGCAGTATTTT.

This chain joins TRBV24-1 and TRBJ2-7, with a possible D match to TRBD1 (6 bases). Germline assignment: CDR1 KGHDR and CDR2 SFDVKD. V was clipped by 0 bases and J by 2 bases, with 19 bases between them. The CDR3 loop spans 18 amino acids. The CDR3 coding sequence is TGTGCCACCAGTGATTTGATTTGTTTGGACAGTATAACCTACGAGCAGTACTTC. It codes for CATSDLICLDSITYEQYF.

The J gene is TRBJ1-2, the V gene TRBV6-5; no clear D. The V end lost 0 bases, the J end lost 3 bases, and 8 bases lay between the germline ends. In germline, CDR1 is MNHEY, CDR2 SVGAGI. This CDR3 spans 14 amino acids. CDR3 amino acids: CASSYSVPYYGYTF. CDR3 DNA: TGTGCCAGCAGTTACTCAGTCCCCTACTATGGCTACACCTTC.